These 29 T cell receptor beta chains were sequenced from one sample in a study of blood T cell repertoires in COVID-19. Profiled with immunoSEQ multiplex PCR; TCRdb holds only in-frame clones, not every one. The sample contains about 180,000 clones, roughly 80% of which appear only once. Specimen: PBMCs or T cells enriched from blood (not recorded which). Every receptor here comes from a man between 60 and 75 years old who had been exposed to COVID-19.

The chain is built from TRBV19 and TRBJ1-3; D remains ambiguous. Per the germline V gene, CDR1 is LNHDA and CDR2 is SQIVND (reference sequence). This CDR3 has 13 residues. Trimming stripped 5 bases from V and 1 base from J, with 6 bases between. The CDR3 reads CASSLWSGNTIYF. CDR3 nucleotides: TGTGCCAGTAGTCTATGGTCTGGAAACACCATATATTTT.

There are many counts of this clone. The sample carries other DNA sequences with the same CDR3. The CDR3 reads CSVARDRVDEQYF. The CDR3 DNA reads TGCAGCGTTGCCCGGGACAGGGTCGACGAGCAGTACTTC. V gene TRBV29-1 combines with J gene TRBJ2-7, with 9 bases identical to TRBD1. The length of the CDR3 is 13 residues. After removal of 4 bases from V and 5 bases from J, the junction contained 6 bases not matched to a gene. Germline values: CDR1 SQVTM, CDR2 ANQGSEA.

The chain uses TRBV18 and TRBJ1-1; D gene uncertain. V was pared by 3 bases and J by 5 bases, with 19 bases between. The CDR3 extends over 16 amino acids. Germline-derived CDR1 and CDR2 are KGHSH and LQKENI. The CDR3 is CASSPTKRGTSTEAFF. CDR3 bases: TGTGCCAGCTCACCCACTAAGAGAGGCACGTCAACTGAAGCTTTCTTT.

This clone is judged medium-sized (0.01 to 0.1%). The chain joins TRBV6-1 to TRBJ2-7; D is perhaps TRBD2 (6 bases). The CDR3 runs 13 residues. Trimming removed 3 bases from V and 3 bases from J, with 9 bases in between. CDR1 is MNHNS and CDR2 is SASEGT in the germline V gene. In DNA, the CDR3 is TGTGCCAGCAGTGATGATAGCGGCTACGAGCAGTACTTC. Protein sequence: CASSDDSGYEQYF.

This clone was picked up one time. V usage is TRBV18 and J usage is TRBJ1-4; possible D gene TRBD1, 5 bases. In germline, CDR1 is KGHSH, CDR2 LQKENI. This CDR3 spans 16 amino acids. Trimming shortened V by 3 bases and J by 6 bases, and 17 bases separated the two germline ends. The CDR3 loop reads CASSPLQATRDEKLFF. In DNA form, the CDR3 reads TGTGCCAGCTCACCGCTACAGGCGACGAGAGATGAAAAACTGTTTTTT.

The gene calls are TRBV5-1 and TRBJ1-1; a possible D gene is TRBD1 (5 bases). The germline V gene has CDR1 SGHRS and CDR2 YFSETQ. V dropped 1 base and J dropped 0 bases, with 16 bases sitting between them. The CDR3 consists of 17 residues. CDR3 sequence reads: CASSLRLSRDLNTEAFF. DNA for the CDR3: TGCGCCAGCAGCTTGCGGCTCAGCAGGGATTTGAACACTGAAGCTTTCTTT. Variable domain in full (rest from reference TRBV5-1 and TRBJ1-1): KAGVTQTPRYLIKTRGQQVTLSCSPISGHRSVSWYQQTPGQGLQFLFEYFSETQRNKGNFPGRFSGRQFSNSRSEMNVSTLELGDSALYLCASSLRLSRDLNTEAFFGQGTRLTVV.

This clone was counted between two and nine times. The chain employs TRBV28 and TRBJ1-5, with D maybe TRBD1 (5 bases). Trimming removed 7 bases at V and 2 bases at J, with 15 bases between. CDR3 size: 15 residues. Germline values: CDR1 MDHEN, CDR2 SYDVKM. The CDR3 DNA reads TGTGCCAGCAACGACGGGGGAGGTGGCAATCAGCCCCAGCATTTT. This codes for CASNDGGGGNQPQHF.

This chain connects TRBV6-5 to TRBJ1-1; TRBD1 might be the D (6 bases). CDR1 and CDR2 from the germline V gene are MNHEY and SVGAGI. The V and J ends lost 6 bases and 4 bases respectively, with 18 bases between them. The CDR3 is 15 amino acids. In nucleotides, the CDR3 is TGTGCCAGCAGATTAACTTGGGGGCTTGTCACTGAAGCTTTCTTT. As protein: CASRLTWGLVTEAFF.

The genes are TRBV28 and TRBJ2-1; TRBD2 agrees at 14 bases. CDR3 length: 16 residues. Germline V gene lookup returns CDR1 MDHEN and CDR2 SYDVKM. J gave up 7 bases and V 10 bases, and 12 bases lay outside the gene matches. The CDR3 is CAITPGLAGGRNEQFF. The DNA of the CDR3 is TGTGCCATCACCCCAGGACTAGCGGGAGGACGGAATGAGCAGTTCTTC.

The chain carries TRBV5-4 and TRBJ2-3; 11 positions agree with TRBD2. Germline CDR1 reads SGHNT; CDR2 reads YYREEE (reference sequence). V trimming: 1 base; J trimming: 5 bases; junction bases outside the gene matches: 6. The CDR3 has 16 amino acids. In DNA, the CDR3 is TGTGCCAGCAGCTTGCGTCTAGCGGGAGGATTAGATACGCAGTATTTT. Translation: CASSLRLAGGLDTQYF. The full variable domain, completed using reference TRBV5-4 and TRBJ2-3, is ETGVTQSPTHLIKTRGQQVTLRCSSQSGHNTVSWYQQALGQGPQFIFQYYREEENGRGNFPPRFSGLQFPNYSSELNVNALELDDSALYLCASSLRLAGGLDTQYFGPGTRLTVL.

The chain employs TRBV5-1 and TRBJ2-5, with D possibly matching TRBD2 (5 bases). The CDR3 sequence is 14 residues long. Germline V gene lookup returns CDR1 SGHRS and CDR2 YFSETQ. Trimming removed 2 bases from V and 4 bases from J, with 12 bases in between. CDR3 sequence: CASSFRGSGETQYF. The CDR3 DNA follows: TGCGCCAGCAGCTTCCGGGGATCAGGAGAGACCCAGTACTTC.

The chain has TRBV7-2 and TRBJ2-3; D is uncertain. Looked up from germline, CDR1 is SGHTA and CDR2 is FQGNSA. V lost 5 bases to trimming and J lost 3 bases, with 12 bases between them. This CDR3 contains 14 residues. CDR3 DNA: TGTGCCAGCAGCCTGGGCCTCCTGACAGATACGCAGTATTTT. It encodes CASSLGLLTDTQYF.

The chain employs TRBV11-3 and TRBJ2-1; 7 nucleotides align to TRBD1. Germline values: CDR1 SGHNT, CDR2 YENEEA. The CDR3 extends over 14 amino acids. V lost 4 bases to trimming and J lost 10 bases; unmatched junction nucleotides: 10. CDR3 in amino acids: CASSSQGRLVEQFF. The CDR3, as DNA: TGTGCCAGCAGCTCACAGGGGCGGCTAGTGGAGCAGTTCTTC.

The chain joins TRBV30 to TRBJ1-3; no firm D call. The germline CDR1 and CDR2 sequences are GTSNPN and SVGIG (reference sequence). V lost 4 bases to trimming and J lost 2 bases, with 12 bases between them. The CDR3 sequence is 14 residues long. CDR3 sequence (DNA): TGTGCCTGGAAACGGGGAATCCCTGGAAACACCATATATTTT. Amino acid sequence: CAWKRGIPGNTIYF.

As DNA, the CDR3 is TGTGCCAGCAGCGTAGGAGTAGGGGGCAACACTGAAGCTTTCTTT. Encoded protein: CASSVGVGGNTEAFF. V usage is TRBV9 and J usage is TRBJ1-1, with 7 bases matching TRBD1. In germline, CDR1 is SGDLS, CDR2 YYNGEE. V trimming: 0 bases; J trimming: 2 bases; junction bases outside the gene matches: 4. The CDR3 is made up of 15 amino acids.

The chain couples TRBV6-1 to TRBJ2-5; D is uncertain. In germline, CDR1 is MNHNS, CDR2 SASEGT. The germline V and J ends were trimmed by 1 base and 7 bases, with 10 bases remaining between them. The CDR3 has 13 amino acids. Here the CDR3 DNA reads TGTGCCAGCAGTGAAGGTCGTACGAGGACCCAGTACTTC. Translation gives CASSEGRTRTQYF.

The V gene is TRBV29-1, the J gene TRBJ1-1, with 9 bases that match TRBD1. V trimming: 4 bases; J trimming: 3 bases; junction bases outside the gene matches: 9. The CDR3 is 15 residues long. CDR1 and CDR2 (germline): SQVTM, ANQGSEA. CDR3 amino acids: CSVAGTGPLDTEAFF. The CDR3 DNA follows: TGCAGCGTTGCCGGGACAGGGCCCCTGGACACTGAAGCTTTCTTT.

This chain links TRBV19 with TRBJ2-7; weak D call: TRBD1 (6 bases). Looked up from germline, CDR1 is LNHDA and CDR2 is SQIVND (reference sequence). The CDR3 has 17 amino acids. Trimming left V 3 bases short and J 3 bases short, with 21 bases between. The CDR3 region has the DNA TGTGCCAGTAGTATCCGGACAGACATTTCGGGGAGCTACGAGCAGTACTTC. This translates into CASSIRTDISGSYEQYF. The variable domain in full, completed from reference TRBV19 and TRBJ2-7, reads DGGITQSPKYLFRKEGQNVTLSCEQNLNHDAMYWYRQDPGQGLRLIYYSQIVNDFQKGDIAEGYSVSREKKESFPLTVTSAQKNPTAFYLCASSIRTDISGSYEQYFGPGTRLTVT.

The DNA of the CDR3 is TGTGCCAGCAAGTGGGGCAGTGACGGGTCTGGCTACACCTTC. It is translated as CASKWGSDGSGYTF. The rearrangement joins TRBV28 to TRBJ1-2, with D possibly being TRBD1 (5 bases). This CDR3 is 14 amino acids long. Trimming removed 7 bases from V and 7 bases from J, with 19 bases in between. From germline, CDR1 is MDHEN and CDR2 SYDVKM.

The CDR3 bases are TGCAGCGTTGAAAACGGTTGGGGCCGAGAGGAAAAACTGTTTTTT. Its protein product is CSVENGWGREEKLFF. This chain links TRBV29-1 with TRBJ1-4; weak D call: TRBD1 (5 bases). The CDR3 is 15 amino acids. Trimming cost V 2 bases and J 8 bases, with 18 bases left between them. From germline, CDR1 is SQVTM and CDR2 ANQGSEA.

The chain couples TRBV27 to TRBJ2-7, with 9 positions matching TRBD1. V shed 6 bases and J 5 bases; nucleotides not matched to a gene: 8. Germline V gives CDR1 MNHEY, CDR2 SMNVEV (reference sequence). CDR3 size: 14 residues. Here the CDR3 reads CASSRTGDLHEQYF. In DNA, the CDR3 is TGTGCCAGCAGCCGGACAGGGGACCTTCACGAGCAGTACTTC.

The rearrangement links TRBV11-3 to TRBJ1-5; 9 bases align to TRBD1. J was trimmed by 1 base and V by 5 bases; bases with no gene match: 3. This CDR3 spans 15 amino acids. Germline V CDR1 and CDR2: SGHNT, YENEEA. CDR3 sequence reads: CASSVTGGSNQPQHF. The DNA for the CDR3 is TGTGCCAGCAGCGTGACAGGGGGAAGCAATCAGCCCCAGCATTTT.

The V call is TRBV4-1, the J call TRBJ1-4, with TRBD1 as a possible D gene (6 bases). V was cut by 0 bases and J by 8 bases, with 13 bases left in between. Germline V CDR1 and CDR2: MGHRA, YSYEKL. This CDR3 region has 15 residues. The DNA of the CDR3 is TGCGCCAGCAGCCAAGAGGCAGCTCAGGGGGAAAAACTGTTTTTT. Translating gives CASSQEAAQGEKLFF.

This sequence joins TRBV5-1 and TRBJ1-5; D call uncertain. Deletions cut 0 bases from V and 7 bases from J, with 8 bases between. The CDR3 loop spans 13 amino acids. CDR1 SGHRS and CDR2 YFSETQ come from the germline V gene. In nucleotides, the CDR3 is TGCGCCAGCAGCTTGGGAGGCGACCAGCCCCAGCATTTT. This gives the protein CASSLGGDQPQHF.

The chain is built from TRBV6-5 and TRBJ1-5, with TRBD1 matching 8 bases. The junction had 4 bases not matched to a gene; V was cut back by 0 bases and J by 6 bases. There are 15 residues in the CDR3. In germline, CDR1 is MNHEY, CDR2 SVGAGI. The CDR3 DNA is TGTGCCAGCAGTTACTCAAGGACAGGGAGTCAGCCCCAGCATTTT. The encoded protein is CASSYSRTGSQPQHF.

V usage is TRBV11-2 and J usage is TRBJ2-5, with D tentatively TRBD1 (6 bases). Germline V CDR1 and CDR2: SGHAT, FQNNGV. Deletions cut 5 bases from V and 4 bases from J, with 20 bases between. The CDR3 is made up of 16 amino acids. CDR3 nucleotide sequence: TGTGCCAGCAGCCCAGGGGACACCCTCTTCCCAGAGACCCAGTACTTC. Translating gives CASSPGDTLFPETQYF.

The chain uses TRBV19 and TRBJ1-2; tentatively, D is TRBD1 (5 bases). Per germline, CDR1 LNHDA and CDR2 SQIVND (reference sequence). Trimming pared 6 bases from V and 4 bases from J, leaving 12 bases between. CDR3 length: 13 amino acids. The CDR3 is CASRGREAYGYTF. CDR3 in DNA: TGTGCCAGTAGAGGCAGGGAGGCCTATGGCTACACCTTC.

The chain uses TRBV9 and TRBJ2-2; D is ambiguous. Germline CDR1 SGDLS, CDR2 YYNGEE. The CDR3 runs 14 residues. The V gene lost 0 bases and the J gene lost 3 bases, with 6 bases spanning the gap. CDR3 protein: CASSVALYTGELFF. The CDR3 DNA follows: TGTGCCAGCAGCGTAGCACTCTACACCGGGGAGCTGTTTTTT.

The CDR3 here is CASSIVMKTSGTHAVDTQYF. In nucleotides, the CDR3 is TGTGCCAGTAGTATAGTCATGAAAACTAGCGGGACACACGCTGTGGATACGCAGTATTTT. V gene TRBV19 combines with J gene TRBJ2-3, with TRBD2 matching 10 bases. CDR3 length equals 20 residues. The V and J ends lost 1 base and 6 bases, in that order; junction bases with no gene match: 19. CDR1 and CDR2 (germline): LNHDA, SQIVND (reference sequence).